These 21 T cell receptor beta chains share one sample of origin, sequenced in a study of a mutant IDH1 vaccine in newly diagnosed glioma. The protocol was immunoSEQ multiplex PCR, while the TCRdb copy is restricted to in-frame clones and leaves out a portion. The sample has tens of thousands of clones, roughly 81% seen once. Their target antigens are unknown. Time point specified: week 35, safety follow-up. The vaccine gave 300 ug of a 20-mer mutant IDH1 peptide subcutaneously per dose. Source: PBMCs, taken from a glioma patient whose treatment included an IDH1 peptide vaccine. These receptor sequences come from a man in his forties with glioma.

The chain has TRBV7-2 and TRBJ2-3; D might be TRBD2 (5 bases). V shed 2 bases and J shed 2 bases, with 14 bases lying between them. The CDR3 loop spans 16 amino acids. Germline-derived CDR1 and CDR2 are SGHTA and FQGNSA. The CDR3 is CASSLPRGLSTDTQYF. DNA of the CDR3: TGTGCCAGCAGCTTACCCCGCGGGCTCTCCACAGATACGCAGTATTTT.

The rearrangement uses TRBV5-4 and TRBJ2-1; D perhaps matches TRBD1 (5 bases). Trimming pared 0 bases from V and 5 bases from J, leaving 15 bases between. This CDR3 has 16 amino acids. Germline CDR1 SGHNT, CDR2 YYREEE (reference sequence). This chain's CDR3 is CASSLAPDSKHNEQFF. Here the CDR3 DNA reads TGTGCCAGCAGCTTGGCCCCCGACAGCAAACACAATGAGCAGTTCTTC.

The V and J genes are TRBV6-5 and TRBJ1-4, with D maybe TRBD1 (5 bases). This CDR3 has 13 amino acids. Trimming took off 2 bases at V and 7 bases at J, with 8 bases between the two ends. Germline assignment: CDR1 MNHEY and CDR2 SVGAGI. CDR3 in amino acids: CASSYRTSEKLFF. The CDR3 DNA reads as TGTGCCAGCAGTTACAGGACATCTGAAAAACTGTTTTTT.

This clone is a singleton in its sample. The rearrangement uses TRBV5-4 and TRBJ2-5; D gene unclear. The CDR3 consists of 14 residues. Germline assignment: CDR1 SGHNT and CDR2 YYREEE (reference sequence). The V end was cut by 4 bases, the J end by 1 base, with 11 bases between. CDR3 sequence (DNA): TGTGCCAGCAGCCTACCGGCTACCCAAGAGACCCAGTACTTC. The encoded protein is CASSLPATQETQYF. Drawing the rest from reference TRBV5-4 and TRBJ2-5, the complete variable domain is ETGVTQSPTHLIKTRGQQVTLRCSSQSGHNTVSWYQQALGQGPQFIFQYYREEENGRGNFPPRFSGLQFPNYSSELNVNALELDDSALYLCASSLPATQETQYFGPGTRLLVL.

The chain has TRBV7-6 and TRBJ2-1, with no clear D. This CDR3 comprises 14 residues. V shed 1 base and J shed 5 bases, with 9 bases lying between them. From germline, CDR1 is SGHVS and CDR2 FNYEAQ. The CDR3: CASSLVLGNNEQFF. In nucleotides, the CDR3 is TGTGCCAGCAGCTTAGTTTTGGGGAACAATGAGCAGTTCTTC.

The V call is TRBV11-2, the J call TRBJ1-2, with TRBD1 as a possible D gene (5 bases). The V gene's germline CDR1 is SGHAT and CDR2 FQNNGV. V lost 4 bases and J 5 bases, leaving 23 bases between the germline ends. The CDR3 covers 17 residues. The CDR3 DNA is TGTGCCAGCAGCTCTTTCGCCGGGACGGACATTGGGTATGGCTACACCTTC. It yields the protein CASSSFAGTDIGYGYTF.

V usage is TRBV19 and J usage is TRBJ2-7; TRBD2 agrees at 7 bases. J gave up 2 bases and V 5 bases, and 9 bases lay outside the gene matches. The CDR3 has 15 residues. Germline V CDR1 and CDR2: LNHDA, SQIVND (reference sequence). The CDR3 reads CASSWGLSGTYEQYF. The CDR3 nucleotides are TGTGCCAGTAGTTGGGGACTAAGCGGGACCTACGAGCAGTACTTC.

V is TRBV6-5 and J is TRBJ2-5, with a tentative D call TRBD2 (6 bases). The V end lost 5 bases, the J end lost 4 bases, and 17 bases lay between the germline ends. There are 15 residues in the CDR3. Germline CDR1 and CDR2: MNHEY and SVGAGI. The CDR3 protein is CASSPGVGGRETQYF. As DNA, the CDR3 is TGTGCCAGCAGTCCCGGGGTGGGGGGTAGAGAGACCCAGTACTTC.

The chain couples TRBV4-3 to TRBJ1-5, with D perhaps matching TRBD1 (6 bases). CDR1 LGHNA and CDR2 YSLEER come from the germline V gene. The CDR3 consists of 15 residues. V was cut by 4 bases and J by 6 bases, with 16 bases left in between. CDR3 coding DNA: TGCGCCAGCAGCCCAAGACCGGGGGGCAGTCAGCCCCAGCATTTT. Protein product: CASSPRPGGSQPQHF.

This rearrangement joins TRBV29-1 to TRBJ1-1; D unclear. The CDR3 spans 10 residues. The V gene's germline CDR1 is SQVTM and CDR2 ANQGSEA. CDR3 sequence: CSGTGTEAFF. In nucleotides, the CDR3 is TGCAGTGGAACGGGGACTGAAGCTTTCTTT.

This chain connects TRBV7-2 to TRBJ2-3; D is ambiguous. The V gene's germline CDR1 is SGHTA and CDR2 FQGNSA. The CDR3 totals 11 residues. With 9 bases removed from V and 0 bases from J, the gap between germline ends came to 4 bases. CDR3 sequence: CASTSTDTQYF. The CDR3 nucleotides read TGTGCCAGTACGAGCACAGATACGCAGTATTTT.

Only one count was recorded for this clone. This sequence joins TRBV29-1 and TRBJ1-5, with D possibly TRBD1 on 6 matching bases. The V gene's germline CDR1 is SQVTM and CDR2 ANQGSEA. CDR3 size: 16 residues. V lost 8 bases and J lost 7, with 27 bases in between. In DNA form, the CDR3 reads TGCAGCATTTCCGTCGGGGGCAGGGGAAACGGGCAGCCCCAGCATTTT. Its protein is CSISVGGRGNGQPQHF.

The chain combines TRBV18 with TRBJ1-2; D gene unclear. The CDR3 runs to 13 residues. The germline V and J ends were trimmed by 2 bases and 3 bases, with 7 bases remaining between them. Germline V CDR1 and CDR2: KGHSH, LQKENI. The CDR3 nucleotides read TGTGCCAGCTCACCAGCAGGCGACTATGGCTACACCTTC. Amino acids: CASSPAGDYGYTF.

V usage is TRBV13 and J usage is TRBJ2-7, with TRBD2 matching 12 bases. The CDR3 runs to 15 residues. Per the germline V gene, CDR1 is PRHDT and CDR2 is FYEKMQ (reference sequence). The ends lost 5 bases at V and 3 bases at J; junction bases unmatched: 5. The CDR3 DNA sequence: TGTGCCAGCAGCCCCGGACTAGCGGGATTCTACGAGCAGTACTTC. Translation: CASSPGLAGFYEQYF. The whole variable domain, filled in from reference TRBV13 and TRBJ2-7, reads AAGVIQSPRHLIKEKRETATLKCYPIPRHDTVYWYQQGPGQDPQFLISFYEKMQSDKGSIPDRFSAQQFSDYHSELNMSSLELGDSALYFCASSPGLAGFYEQYFGPGTRLTVT.

CDR3 loop: CATRGQGRGEAFF. DNA for the CDR3: TGTGCCACCAGGGGACAGGGGAGGGGTGAAGCTTTCTTT. This chain links TRBV27 with TRBJ1-1, with 10 bases matching TRBD1. There are 13 residues in the CDR3. V lost 10 bases to trimming and J lost 7 bases; unmatched junction nucleotides: 9. The germline V gene has CDR1 MNHEY and CDR2 SMNVEV (reference sequence).

This clone has just one count. The chain recombines TRBV21-1 with TRBJ2-3; the table calls TRBD2, which could not be checked here. TRBV21-1 is described as a pseudogene. CDR3 length: 19 amino acids. CDR3 coding DNA: TGTGCCAGCCTCCGCCCGCAGGGTTCCGGGACTCGCAGGAGCGATACGCAGTATTTT. This translates into CASLRPQGSGTRRSDTQYF.

This chain uses TRBV4-3 with TRBJ2-1, with D perhaps TRBD1 (6 bases). V was pared by 3 bases and J by 5 bases, with 11 bases between. Germline assignment: CDR1 LGHNA and CDR2 YSLEER. CDR3 length: 14 residues. The CDR3 DNA reads as TGCGCCAGCAGCCATAGGACAGCCGACAATGAGCAGTTCTTC. This codes for CASSHRTADNEQFF.

The chain couples TRBV5-4 to TRBJ2-5, with TRBD1 matching over 7 bases. Matching the DNA end better, TRBJ2-7 makes the J call doubtful. Germline assignment: CDR1 SGHNT and CDR2 YYREEE (reference sequence). The CDR3 contains 14 residues. The DNA of the CDR3 is TGTGCCAGCAGCTTCAGACAGGGACACTACGAGCAGTACTTC. Translating gives CASSFRQGHYEQYF.

The V call is TRBV28, the J call TRBJ2-7; TRBD2 might be the D (6 bases). The V end was cut by 5 bases, the J end by 2 bases, with 19 bases between. The CDR3 is made up of 16 amino acids. Germline CDR1 and CDR2: MDHEN and SYDVKM. CDR3 in amino acids: CASSQGPGSVAYEQYF. CDR3 nucleotide sequence: TGTGCCAGCAGTCAAGGGCCCGGGAGCGTAGCCTACGAGCAGTACTTC.

The V gene is TRBV30, the J gene TRBJ1-1; D gene ambiguous. From germline, CDR1 is GTSNPN and CDR2 SVGIG (reference sequence). The CDR3 runs to 15 residues. Trimming stripped 5 bases from V and 1 base from J, with 17 bases between. The DNA for the CDR3 is TGTGCCTGGTCCCGGCCCGGTCGTCGGAACACTGAAGCTTTCTTT. Its protein product is CAWSRPGRRNTEAFF.

The genes are TRBV5-6 and TRBJ2-3, with TRBD2 matching over 10 bases. The V gene end was trimmed by 2 bases and the J gene end by 3 bases; junction bases not matched to a gene: 9. CDR1 is SGHDT, CDR2 YYEEEE, per germline. This CDR3 spans 17 amino acids. The CDR3: CASSLELAGMGTDTQYF. In DNA form, the CDR3 reads TGTGCCAGCAGCTTAGAACTAGCGGGAATGGGTACAGATACGCAGTATTTT.